Detailed here is one T cell receptor (beta chain). What it binds is not known. The CDR3 covers 17 residues. V shed 3 bases, J shed 4 bases, and the junction held 14 bases outside the gene matches. Germline V gene sequence: CDR1 SGHNT, CDR2 YYREEE (reference sequence). The data derive from a study of shared clonotypes between healthy human individuals. Study-level findings and limits: Around 5% was the fraction of naive CD4 clonotypes found shared across four donors.

Sequenced by immunoSEQ multiplex PCR; TCRdb stores in-frame clones only, minus some. Of about 2.3 million clones listed, 80% to 95% were seen once; the top ten hold 0.39%. The source material was naive CD4+ T cells from PBMCs. As to subset: CD45RA+ positively selected. This chain connects TRBV5-4 to TRBJ2-7; 9 positions match TRBD2. This clonotype was obtained from a man aged 18 to 30 in good health. Some clones in this sample may be carry-over from other donors' samples. CDR3 region: CASSSYSGSLLGYEQYF. CDR3 bases: TGTGCCAGCAGCTCGTATAGCGGGAGTCTGTTGGGGTACGAGCAGTACTTC. Filled out from reference TRBV5-4 and TRBJ2-7, the complete variable domain reads ETGVTQSPTHLIKTRGQQVTLRCSSQSGHNTVSWYQQALGQGPQFIFQYYREEENGRGNFPPRFSGLQFPNYSSELNVNALELDDSALYLCASSSYSGSLLGYEQYFGPGTRLTVT.